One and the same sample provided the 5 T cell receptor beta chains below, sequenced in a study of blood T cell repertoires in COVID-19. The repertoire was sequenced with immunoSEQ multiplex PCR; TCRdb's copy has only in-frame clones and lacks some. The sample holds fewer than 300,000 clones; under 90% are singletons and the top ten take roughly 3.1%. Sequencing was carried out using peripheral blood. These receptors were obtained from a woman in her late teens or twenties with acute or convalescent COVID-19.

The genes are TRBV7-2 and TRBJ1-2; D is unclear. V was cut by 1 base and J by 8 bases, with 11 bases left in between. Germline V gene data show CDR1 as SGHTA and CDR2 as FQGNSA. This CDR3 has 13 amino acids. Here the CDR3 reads CASSLGQESGYTF. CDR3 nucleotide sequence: TGTGCCAGCAGCTTAGGTCAGGAATCGGGCTACACCTTC.

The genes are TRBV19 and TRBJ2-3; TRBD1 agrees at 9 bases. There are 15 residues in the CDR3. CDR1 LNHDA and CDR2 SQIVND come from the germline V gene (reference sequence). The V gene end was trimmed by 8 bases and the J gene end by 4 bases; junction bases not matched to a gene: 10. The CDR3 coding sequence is TGTGCCAGTGGCTTGGGACAGGGAGCCTCAGATACGCAGTATTTT. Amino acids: CASGLGQGASDTQYF.

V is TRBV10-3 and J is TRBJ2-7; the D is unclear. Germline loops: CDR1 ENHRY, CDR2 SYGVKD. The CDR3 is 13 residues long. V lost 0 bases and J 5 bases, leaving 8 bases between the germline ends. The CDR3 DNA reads TGTGCCATCAGTGAGTCCCTAGACCACGAGCAGTACTTC. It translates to CAISESLDHEQYF.

In DNA form, the CDR3 reads TGTGCTAGTGGTTTGCCCCACGGGGTATTGAACACTGAAGCTTTCTTT. This translates into CASGLPHGVLNTEAFF. The chain couples TRBV12-5 to TRBJ1-1, with D uncertain. Between the trimmed V and J ends, which lost 2 bases and 0 bases, there was a span of 13 bases. CDR1 is LGHNT, CDR2 FRNRAP, per germline. The CDR3 spans 16 residues.

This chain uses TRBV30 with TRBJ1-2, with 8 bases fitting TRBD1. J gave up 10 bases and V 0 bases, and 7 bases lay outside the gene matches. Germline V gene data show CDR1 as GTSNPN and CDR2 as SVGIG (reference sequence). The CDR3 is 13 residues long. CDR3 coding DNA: TGTGCCTGGAGTGTAAACAGGGGGACGTACTACACCTTC. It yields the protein CAWSVNRGTYYTF.